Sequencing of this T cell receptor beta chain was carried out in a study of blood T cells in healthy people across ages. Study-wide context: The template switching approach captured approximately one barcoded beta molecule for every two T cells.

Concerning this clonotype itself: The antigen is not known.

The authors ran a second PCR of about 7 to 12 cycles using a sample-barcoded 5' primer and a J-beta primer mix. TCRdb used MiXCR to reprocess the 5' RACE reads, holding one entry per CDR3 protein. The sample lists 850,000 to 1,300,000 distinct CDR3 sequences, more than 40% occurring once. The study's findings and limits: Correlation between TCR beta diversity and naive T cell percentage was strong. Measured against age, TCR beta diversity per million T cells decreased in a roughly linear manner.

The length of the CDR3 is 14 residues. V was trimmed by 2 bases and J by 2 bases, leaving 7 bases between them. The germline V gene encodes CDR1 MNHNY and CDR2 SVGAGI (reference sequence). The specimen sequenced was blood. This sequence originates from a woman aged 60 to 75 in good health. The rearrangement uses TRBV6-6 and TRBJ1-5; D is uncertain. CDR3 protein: CASSYVGRNQPQHF. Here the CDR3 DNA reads TGTGCCAGCAGTTACGTCGGTCGCAATCAGCCCCAGCATTTT.